The 8 T cell receptor beta chains reported below all come from one sample, sequenced in a study of T-cell reconstitution after alpha-beta-depleted transplantation in children. TCRbeta library construction was performed incorporating unique molecular identifiers. MiXCR was run by TCRdb on the PCR reads, yielding one entry per CDR3 protein. The sample carries hundreds of thousands of distinct CDR3 sequences, around 12% recorded once. The material sequenced was PBMCs, taken before TCRalphabeta/CD19-depleted stem cell transplant. Receptors were obtained from a girl aged 2 to 9 with congenital amegakaryocytic thrombocytopenia, due to receive a stem cell transplant.

This clonotype was found a few times. The chain joins TRBV6-5 to TRBJ2-7; 9 positions agree with TRBD1. The CDR3 extends over 16 amino acids. The germline V gene has CDR1 MNHEY and CDR2 SVGAGI. Trimming at V came to 0 bases and at J to 0 bases, leaving 3 bases not matched to a gene. CDR3 nucleotide sequence: TGTGCCAGCAGTTACTCTGGGACAGGGACCTCCTACGAGCAGTACTTC. This encodes CASSYSGTGTSYEQYF.

This clonotype was counted a few times. The V and J genes are TRBV12-3 or TRBV12-4 and TRBJ2-7, with no clear D. V was cut by 6 bases and J by 3 bases, with 9 bases left in between. This CDR3 comprises 12 residues. In DNA form, the CDR3 reads TGTGCCAGCAGCGTTGGGTTCTACGAGCAGTACTTC. This codes for CASSVGFYEQYF.

Details on this clonotype: A much larger clone sits a single nucleotide away, making a read error possible. The V and J genes are TRBV6-1 and TRBJ2-1; maybe TRBD1 (6 bases). The CDR3 spans 15 residues. The germline gives CDR1 MNHNS, CDR2 SASEGT. The V end was cut by 5 bases, the J end by 7 bases, with 18 bases between. Here the CDR3 DNA reads TGTGCCAGCAGTAGGGATAGGGGGACGGGGAATGAGCAGTTCTTC. Protein product: CASSRDRGTGNEQFF.

This clonotype was detected only a few times. The chain uses TRBV28 and TRBJ2-2; either TRBD1 or TRBD2 may supply D (6 bases each). The CDR3 loop spans 16 amino acids. V was pared by 6 bases and J by 5 bases, with 19 bases between. The germline V gene has CDR1 MDHEN and CDR2 SYDVKM. The CDR3: CASRTGFSGGTGELFF. For the CDR3, the DNA is TGTGCCAGCAGAACAGGGTTTAGCGGAGGGACCGGGGAGCTGTTTTTT. Together with reference TRBV28 and TRBJ2-2, the CDR3 gives the full variable domain: DVKVTQSSRYLVKRTGEKVFLECVQDMDHENMFWYRQDPGLGLRLIYFSYDVKMKEKGDIPEGYSVSREKKERFSLILESASTNQTSMYLCASRTGFSGGTGELFFGEGSRLTVL.

The chain employs TRBV5-1 and TRBJ2-5; D is undetermined. The germline CDR1 and CDR2 sequences are SGHRS and YFSETQ. The ends were cut back, 1 base at V and 1 base at J, with 14 bases in the middle. The CDR3 is made up of 16 amino acids. In nucleotides, the CDR3 is TGCGCCAGCAGCTTGAATCGTTTGCGGACCCAAGAGACCCAGTACTTC. Translating it yields CASSLNRLRTQETQYF.

This clonotype was detected many times. V is TRBV20-1 and J is TRBJ1-6; D perhaps matches TRBD1 (6 bases). Germline CDR1 is DFQATT and CDR2 is SNEGSKA (reference sequence). Trimming took 5 bases from V and 6 from J, leaving 11 bases between them. The CDR3 runs 13 residues. CDR3 region: CSAVGTINSPLHF. The CDR3, as DNA: TGCAGTGCTGTAGGGACAATTAATTCACCCCTCCACTTT.

The rearrangement links TRBV7-9 to TRBJ1-2, with TRBD1 matching 10 bases. This CDR3 has 16 amino acids. V trimming: 4 bases; J trimming: 6 bases; junction bases outside the gene matches: 11. CDR1 and CDR2 from the germline V gene are SEHNR and FQNEAQ (reference sequence). The chain's CDR3 is CASSSADRGRENGYTF. DNA of the CDR3: TGTGCCAGCAGCTCGGCTGACAGGGGGCGCGAGAATGGCTACACCTTC.

Concerning this clonotype itself: A read error may account for a junction end that differs from germline. The J gene is TRBJ2-1, the V gene TRBV5-1; 13 nucleotides align to TRBD2. The CDR3 covers 16 residues. Per the germline V gene, CDR1 is SGHRS and CDR2 is YFSETQ. This chain's CDR3 is CASSVAGTSGNNGQFF. Written as DNA, the CDR3 is TGCGCCAGCAGCGTAGCCGGGACTAGCGGGAACAATGGGCAGTTCTTC.